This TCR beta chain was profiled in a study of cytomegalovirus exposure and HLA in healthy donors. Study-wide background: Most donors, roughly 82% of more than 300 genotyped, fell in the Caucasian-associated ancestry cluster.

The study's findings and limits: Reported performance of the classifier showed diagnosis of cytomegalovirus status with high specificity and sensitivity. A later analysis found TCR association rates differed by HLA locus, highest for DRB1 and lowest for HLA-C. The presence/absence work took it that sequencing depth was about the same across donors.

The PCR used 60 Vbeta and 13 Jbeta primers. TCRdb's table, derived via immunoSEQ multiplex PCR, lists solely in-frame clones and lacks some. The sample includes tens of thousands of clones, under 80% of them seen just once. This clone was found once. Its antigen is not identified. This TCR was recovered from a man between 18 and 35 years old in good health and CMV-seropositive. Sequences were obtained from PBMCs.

The CDR3 loop is CASRIPGLGAYEQYF. In DNA form, the CDR3 reads TGTGCCAGCAGGATACCGGGACTAGGGGCCTACGAGCAGTACTTC. The chain joins TRBV6-5 to TRBJ2-7, with TRBD2 matching over 8 bases. There are 15 residues in the CDR3. Germline V gene lookup returns CDR1 MNHEY and CDR2 SVGAGI. J gave up 2 bases and V 6 bases, and 9 bases lay outside the gene matches.